This is a list of T cell receptor beta chains from one sample in a study of coeliac disease. Libraries were prepared by immunoSEQ multiplex PCR; TCRdb keeps only in-frame clonotypes and omits some of them. The data contain over 3,500 clones, approximately 69% of them singletons. Material: intraepithelial lymphocytes from the gut. These receptors originate from a man in his thirties or forties with celiac disease. CDR3s include the opening cysteine and the closing phenylalanine or tryptophan. The D gene is left open where the match is weak. Clone sizes are given selectively: once, few, many, or a class where the clone is expanded.

v_gene,d_gene,j_gene,abundance,CDR3aa,CDR3nt
TRBV19,-,TRBJ2-7,-,CASTLAYEQYF,TGTGCCAGTACTCTAGCCTACGAGCAGTACTTC
TRBV28,-,TRBJ1-1,-,CASSLRTKAFF,TGTGCCAGCAGTTTGAGGACTAAAGCTTTCTTT
TRBV2,-,TRBJ2-2,once,CASSGPGHQNTGELFF,TGTGCCAGCAGCGGCCCGGGACACCAGAACACCGGGGAGCTGTTTTTT
TRBV6-5,TRBD1,TRBJ1-1,-,CASSYRSGTGGTEAFF,TGTGCCAGCAGTTACCGATCCGGGACAGGGGGCACTGAAGCTTTCTTT
TRBV4-2,TRBD2,TRBJ2-1,once,CASRRSPGLADNEQFF,TGTGCCAGCCGCAGGAGCCCGGGACTAGCCGACAATGAGCAGTTCTTC
TRBV7-9,TRBD1,TRBJ1-4,few,CASSRLGQGDF,TGTGCCAGCAGCCGCCTGGGACAGGGAGATTTT
TRBV11-2,-,TRBJ1-2,large,CASSPIPGFYGYTF,TGTGCCAGCAGCCCCATCCCAGGGTTCTATGGCTACACCTTC
TRBV28,TRBD2,TRBJ2-7,-,CASSLVLAGSYEQYF,TGTGCCAGCAGTCTCGTGCTAGCGGGATCCTACGAGCAGTACTTC
TRBV4-1,-,TRBJ2-2,-,CASSASRDTGELFF,TGCGCCAGCAGCGCCTCCAGGGACACCGGGGAGCTGTTTTTT
TRBV6-5,TRBD1,TRBJ2-7,few,CATTGAYEQYF,TGTGCCACTACAGGGGCCTACGAGCAGTACTTC
TRBV9,TRBD2,TRBJ2-7,few,CASSVGLSGSPHEQYF,TGTGCCAGCAGCGTGGGCCTTAGCGGGAGCCCCCACGAGCAGTACTTC
TRBV18,TRBD1,TRBJ1-6,-,CASSVTGDDSPLHF,TGTGCCAGCTCCGTTACAGGGGATGATTCACCCCTCCACTTT
TRBV5-4,-,TRBJ2-6,-,CASSLAQGSGANVLTF,TGTGCCAGCAGCTTGGCCCAGGGCTCTGGGGCCAACGTCCTGACTTTC
TRBV4-1,-,TRBJ2-2,-,CASSQEQGNGELFF,TGCGCCAGCAGCCAAGAGCAGGGTAACGGGGAGCTGTTTTTT
TRBV7-8,-,TRBJ2-1,-,CASSLGGLAGEQFF,TGTGCCAGCAGCTTAGGGGGGCTAGCAGGTGAGCAGTTCTTC
TRBV29-1,-,TRBJ2-1,-,CSVRPLWREQFF,TGCAGCGTTCGCCCCTTATGGCGGGAGCAGTTCTTC
TRBV6-1,-,TRBJ1-4,-,CASSPTDRPSEKLFF,TGTGCCAGCAGTCCGACCGACAGGCCGAGTGAAAAACTGTTTTTT
TRBV5-4,TRBD2,TRBJ2-1,-,CASSSPTSGGNNEQFF,TGTGCCAGCAGCTCTCCTACTAGCGGGGGGAACAATGAGCAGTTCTTC
TRBV7-4,-,TRBJ1-2,-,CASSSVTGEGADGYTF,TGTGCCAGCAGCTCAGTGACGGGGGAGGGAGCGGATGGCTACACCTTC
TRBV28,-,TRBJ2-2,-,CASRWSDTGELFF,TGTGCCAGCAGGTGGAGTGACACCGGGGAGCTGTTTTTT
TRBV28,TRBD1,TRBJ1-1,-,CASSSPHRGGTEAFF,TGTGCCAGCAGTTCCCCCCACAGGGGAGGAACTGAAGCTTTCTTT
TRBV28,TRBD1,TRBJ1-4,-,CASSTPWWLSGQVNNEKLFF,TGTGCCAGCAGCACCCCATGGTGGTTGTCCGGACAGGTTAATAATGAAAAACTGTTTTTT
TRBV9,TRBD2,TRBJ2-3,-,CASSVGLAGGDTQYF,TGTGCCAGCAGCGTAGGTCTAGCGGGGGGTGATACGCAGTATTTT
TRBV15,-,TRBJ2-7,-,CATSRVGRGTYEQYF,TGTGCCACCAGCAGAGTGGGCCGCGGGACCTACGAGCAGTACTTC
TRBV28,-,TRBJ1-2,-,CASRPQGHGYTF,TGTGCCAGCAGACCTCAGGGTCATGGCTACACCTTC
TRBV6-4,TRBD2,TRBJ2-2,once,CASSDRTSGRAYLGNTGELFF,TGTGCCAGCAGTGACAGGACTAGCGGGAGGGCCTACCTCGGGAACACCGGGGAGCTGTTTTTT
TRBV5-1,TRBD1,TRBJ1-4,few,CASSVGTGHEKLFF,TGCGCCAGCAGCGTCGGGACAGGTCATGAAAAACTGTTTTTT
TRBV2,TRBD2,TRBJ2-7,-,CASSVYGRGGDEQYF,TGTGCCAGCAGTGTATACGGCCGGGGGGGCGACGAGCAGTACTTC
TRBV4-1,-,TRBJ1-4,-,CASSQGLGGAGEKLFF,TGCGCCAGCAGCCAAGGGTTAGGGGGGGCTGGGGAAAAACTGTTTTTT
TRBV7-9,TRBD1,TRBJ2-2,-,CASTMGQGDTGELFF,TGTGCCAGCACTATGGGACAGGGGGACACCGGGGAGCTGTTTTTT
TRBV5-8,TRBD1,TRBJ1-5,few,CASSPWTGGIGQPQHF,TGTGCCAGCAGCCCCTGGACAGGAGGGATTGGTCAGCCCCAGCATTTT
TRBV7-2,TRBD1,TRBJ1-5,-,CASSSTGGGQPQHF,TGTGCCAGCAGCTCGACAGGGGGTGGACAGCCCCAGCATTTT
TRBV11-2,-,TRBJ2-1,-,CASSLATHYNEQFF,TGTGCCAGCAGCTTAGCGACACACTACAATGAGCAGTTCTTC
TRBV21-1,-,TRBJ1-1,-,CASSVRFRGATEAFF,TGTGCCAGCAGCGTCCGCTTCAGGGGTGCGACTGAAGCTTTCTTT
TRBV4-1,-,TRBJ1-2,large,CASSPWHFNYGYTF,TGCGCCAGCAGCCCTTGGCATTTCAACTATGGCTACACCTTC
TRBV7-2,TRBD1,TRBJ1-3,-,CASSQTGAVTIYF,TGTGCCAGCAGTCAAACAGGGGCCGTCACCATATATTTT
TRBV7-9,-,TRBJ2-1,-,CASSPVLAAYNEQFF,TGTGCCAGCAGCCCCGTGCTAGCAGCCTACAATGAGCAGTTCTTC
TRBV7-3,TRBD1,TRBJ1-2,-,CASSPGGNLYGYTF,TGTGCCAGCAGCCCAGGGGGCAACCTCTATGGCTACACCTTC
TRBV4-3,-,TRBJ2-6,-,CASSQRPGSGANVLTF,TGCGCCAGCAGCCAAAGGCCCGGGTCTGGGGCCAACGTCCTGACTTTC